A selection of T cell receptor beta chains follows, all from one sample in a study of early T cells in non-severe SARS-CoV-2 infection. TCRdb ran MiXCR on the 5' RACE reads and lists one entry per CDR3 protein. The repertoire consists of around 30,000 distinct CDR3 sequences, with about 4.9% occurring once and the leading ten covering 20% to 25%. Sample: whole blood. Receptor source: an adult who was a healthcare worker with PCR-confirmed SARS-CoV-2 infection or an uninfected control (not recorded which). CDR3s include the opening cysteine and the closing phenylalanine or tryptophan. A D gene is named only where the DNA matches it firmly. Clone size is given for some rows only: seen once, a few or many times, or a class if the clone is expanded.

J gene,D gene,clone size,V gene,CDR3 DNA,CDR3 protein
TRBJ2-1,-,-,TRBV28,TGTGCCAGCAGTTCCCAGGCCCCACTAAGCGGATACAATGAGCAGTTCTTC,CASSSQAPLSGYNEQFF
TRBJ1-1,-,many,TRBV20-1,TGCAGTGCCCCCCGGGGAGCCTGGGGTAGGTCCACTGAAGCTTTCTTT,CSAPRGAWGRSTEAFF
TRBJ1-1,TRBD1,few,TRBV28,TGTGCCAGCAATTCAGGGGGGAACACTGAAGCTTTCTTT,CASNSGGNTEAFF
TRBJ2-3,TRBD1,many,TRBV11-2,TGTGCCAGCAGCTTGGTTGGACAGGGGGTCCCGTATTTT,CASSLVGQGVPYF
TRBJ2-5,-,few,TRBV9,TGTGCCAGCAGCCCGAGACGGGGCTGGCGGGACCAAGAGACCCAGTACTTC,CASSPRRGWRDQETQYF
TRBJ2-7,-,many,TRBV5-1,TGCGCCAGCAGCCGGGACGGTCGCTCCTACGAGCAGTACTTC,CASSRDGRSYEQYF
TRBJ2-1,TRBD2,many,TRBV19,TGTGCCAGTAGTGGGTTAGCGGGAGTCGGTGAGCAGTTCTTC,CASSGLAGVGEQFF
TRBJ2-1,TRBD2,many,TRBV7-2,TGTGCCAGCAGCTTAGCGATAAGCGGGGGGGCCGGTGAGCAGTTCTTC,CASSLAISGGAGEQFF
TRBJ2-2,TRBD1,-,TRBV5-6,TGTGCCAGCAGCAAAGCCCGGGACAGGCGGACCGGGGAGCTGTTTTTT,CASSKARDRRTGELFF
TRBJ2-1,TRBD2,many,TRBV7-2,TGTGCCAGCAGCTTACGGACTAGCGGGGTTTCCTACAATGAGCAGTTCTTC,CASSLRTSGVSYNEQFF
TRBJ2-1,TRBD2,many,TRBV7-2,TGTGCCAGCAGCTTCGGGAGGTGGAACAATGAGCAGTTCTTC,CASSFGRWNNEQFF
TRBJ1-1,-,many,TRBV12-3/TRBV12-4,TGTGCCAGTAGCAAAGGGGGGAACACTGAAGCTTTCTTT,CASSKGGNTEAFF
TRBJ1-1,-,-,TRBV6-5,TGTGCCAGCAGTCGCGGGACATTCACGAGGACTGAAGCTTTCTTT,CASSRGTFTRTEAFF
TRBJ2-7,TRBD1,-,TRBV5-6,TGTGCCAGCAGCTTGATTTCCGGGACAGTCCGATACGAGCAGTACTTC,CASSLISGTVRYEQYF
TRBJ2-1,-,many,TRBV11-2,TGTGCCAGCTACGGGGGGCGGAATGAGCAGTTCTTC,CASYGGRNEQFF
TRBJ2-1,-,-,TRBV7-6,TGTGCCAGCAGCTTGGGCCGAAACCCCTCCTACAATGAGCAGTTCTTC,CASSLGRNPSYNEQFF
TRBJ2-3,TRBD2,-,TRBV10-3,TGTGCCATCAGTGGAGTGGCGGGGGGCCCTAGCACAGATACGCAGTATTTT,CAISGVAGGPSTDTQYF
TRBJ2-7,TRBD1,-,TRBV6-1,TGTGCCAGCAGTGAAGCACAGGGGAAAGGTTACGAGCAGTACTTC,CASSEAQGKGYEQYF
TRBJ2-7,TRBD2,few,TRBV28,TGTGCCAGCAGTTTATCTAGCGGGGTGTCCTACGAGCAGTACTTC,CASSLSSGVSYEQYF
TRBJ1-1,-,many,TRBV28,TGTGCCAGCCGTAGGGGGGGAGCCACTGAAGCTTTCTTT,CASRRGGATEAFF
TRBJ1-4,-,few,TRBV7-2,TGTGCCAGCAGCTCGTCGTCCGGGCCGAATGAAAAACTGTTTTTT,CASSSSSGPNEKLFF
TRBJ2-7,-,many,TRBV20-1,TGCAGTGCTAGAGATCCGTTATCGAGCTCCTACGAGCAGTACTTC,CSARDPLSSSYEQYF
TRBJ1-6,-,-,TRBV3-1,TGTGCCAGCAGGTTATCAGGGGCTGGTAATTCACCCCTCCACTTT,CASRLSGAGNSPLHF
TRBJ1-1,TRBD1,many,TRBV7-2,TGTGCCAGCAGCTTAGATGGGACAGGGCGTGCTTTCTTT,CASSLDGTGRAFF
TRBJ2-3,TRBD2,-,TRBV7-3,TGTGCCAGCAGCTACGGACTAGCGGGAGAAACAGATACGCAGTATTTT,CASSYGLAGETDTQYF
TRBJ2-1,-,many,TRBV14,TGTGCCAGCAGCCAAGCCCCGTGGGGGGCCCTCCGGCATGGTGAGCAGTTCTTC,CASSQAPWGALRHGEQFF
TRBJ2-7,-,many,TRBV21-1,TGTGCCAGCAGCAAGGGCATGGACCCAGCCTACGAGCAGTACTTC,CASSKGMDPAYEQYF
TRBJ1-1,-,medium-sized,TRBV3-1,TGTGCCAGCAGCCAAGATTCGTGGATGCGAGAAGACACTGAAGCTTTCTTT,CASSQDSWMREDTEAFF
TRBJ2-1,TRBD2,many,TRBV20-1,TGCAGTGCTAGACAGCGGGGGGCGTCCTACAATGAGCAGTTCTTC,CSARQRGASYNEQFF
TRBJ2-5,-,few,TRBV7-9,TGTGCCAGCAGCTTAAGGTCAGGAGAGACCCAGTACTTC,CASSLRSGETQYF
TRBJ1-6,-,many,TRBV20-1,TGCAGTGCTAGCGAGGACTATAATTCACCCCTCCACTTT,CSASEDYNSPLHF
TRBJ1-2,TRBD1,many,TRBV5-1,TGCGCCAGCAGCCCACAGGGGACTTATGGCTACACCTTC,CASSPQGTYGYTF
TRBJ2-5,-,few,TRBV12-3/TRBV12-4,TGTGCCAGCAGTTTATTGGGGACCCAGTACTTC,CASSLLGTQYF
TRBJ1-5,-,many,TRBV19,TGTGCCAGTAGTATAGTTTTCGACAGGCACTATAGCAATCAGCCCCAGCATTTT,CASSIVFDRHYSNQPQHF
TRBJ1-1,-,few,TRBV5-4,TGTGCCAGCAGCGAAAGGGGGGGAACTGAAGCTTTCTTT,CASSERGGTEAFF
TRBJ1-2,-,many,TRBV12-3/TRBV12-4,TGTGCCACCCGGAGGACGGTTGACTATGGCTACACCTTC,CATRRTVDYGYTF
TRBJ1-5,-,-,TRBV12-5,TGTGCTAGTGCCGGACCTCTGGGTCAGCCCCAGCATTTT,CASAGPLGQPQHF
TRBJ2-1,TRBD1,many,TRBV7-9,TGTGCCAGCATCCGACAGGGGGCCTACAATGAGCAGTTCTTC,CASIRQGAYNEQFF
TRBJ2-1,TRBD2,few,TRBV20-1,TGCAGTGCTAGTTTTAGCGGGAGAACCTACAATGAGCAGTTCTTC,CSASFSGRTYNEQFF
TRBJ2-1,TRBD2,many,TRBV7-9,TGTGCCAGCAGCTTAGCTCCACAGAGGACTAGCGGCACTAGAGAGCAGTTCTTC,CASSLAPQRTSGTREQFF
TRBJ1-2,-,many,TRBV19,TGTGCCAGTAGTATCAACAGGGACGCTGGCTACACCTTC,CASSINRDAGYTF
TRBJ2-3,-,-,TRBV7-2,TGTGCCAGCAGCCGATTACCGGCGGGCACAGATACGCAGTATTTT,CASSRLPAGTDTQYF
TRBJ2-7,-,few,TRBV2,TGTGCCAGCAGGGGACAAGGGTACTACGAGCAGTACTTC,CASRGQGYYEQYF
TRBJ2-7,-,many,TRBV6-1,TGTGCCAGCGGACCAGGACCTTCCTCCTACGAGCAGTACTTC,CASGPGPSSYEQYF
TRBJ1-1,-,many,TRBV6-5,TGTGCCAGCAGTTTAAGCAGAAACACTGAAGCTTTCTTT,CASSLSRNTEAFF